This TCR beta chain was observed in a study of blood T cells in healthy people across ages. Study-level findings and limits: Diversity of TCR beta per million T cells declined in a roughly linear way with age.

Using a J-beta primer mix together with a sample-barcoded 5' primer, a second PCR was run for about 6 to 11 cycles. TCRdb reanalysed the 5' RACE reads using MiXCR and keeps one entry per CDR3 protein. The repertoire holds 700,000 or so distinct CDR3 sequences, with about a fifth as singletons. This clonotype was seen a handful of times. No antigen is known for it. The germline V gene has CDR1 MNHEY and CDR2 SVGAGI. This CDR3 has 14 residues. Trimming stripped 0 bases from V and 5 bases from J, with 10 bases between. The source of this sequence is a man aged 65 to 85 in good health. The rearrangement joins TRBV6-5 to TRBJ1-2; D unresolved. Sequences were obtained from blood. CDR3 protein: CASSYSSQRYGYTF. The DNA of the CDR3 is TGTGCCAGCAGTTACTCGTCTCAGAGATATGGCTACACCTTC.